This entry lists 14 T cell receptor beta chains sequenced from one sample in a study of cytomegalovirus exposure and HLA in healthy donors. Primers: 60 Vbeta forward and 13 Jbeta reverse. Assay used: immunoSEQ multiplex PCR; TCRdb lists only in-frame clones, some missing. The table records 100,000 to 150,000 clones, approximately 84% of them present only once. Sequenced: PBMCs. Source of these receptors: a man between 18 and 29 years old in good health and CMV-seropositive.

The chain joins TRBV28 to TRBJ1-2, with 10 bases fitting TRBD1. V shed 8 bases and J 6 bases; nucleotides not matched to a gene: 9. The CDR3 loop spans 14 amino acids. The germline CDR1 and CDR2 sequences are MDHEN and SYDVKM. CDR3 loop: CASRQGAFWDGYTF. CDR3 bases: TGTGCCAGCCGACAGGGGGCTTTTTGGGATGGCTACACCTTC.

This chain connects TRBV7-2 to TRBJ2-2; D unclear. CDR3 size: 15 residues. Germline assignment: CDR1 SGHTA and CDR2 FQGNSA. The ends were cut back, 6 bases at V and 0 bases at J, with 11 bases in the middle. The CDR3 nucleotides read TGTGCCAGCAGTCAAAATACTCCGAACACCGGGGAGCTGTTTTTT. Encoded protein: CASSQNTPNTGELFF.

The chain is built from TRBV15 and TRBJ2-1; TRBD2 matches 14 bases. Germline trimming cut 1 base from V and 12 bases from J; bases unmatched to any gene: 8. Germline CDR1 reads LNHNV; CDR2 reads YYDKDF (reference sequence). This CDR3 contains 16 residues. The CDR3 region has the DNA TGTGCCACCAGCAGAGGAGGGACTAGCGGGAGTTGGGGGCAGTTCTTC. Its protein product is CATSRGGTSGSWGQFF.

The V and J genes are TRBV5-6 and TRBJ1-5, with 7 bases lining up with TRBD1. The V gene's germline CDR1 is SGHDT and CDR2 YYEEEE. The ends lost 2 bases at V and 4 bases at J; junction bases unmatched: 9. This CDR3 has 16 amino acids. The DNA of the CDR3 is TGTGCCAGCAGCTTACTTACAGGGGCCCCAAATCAGCCCCAGCATTTT. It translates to CASSLLTGAPNQPQHF.

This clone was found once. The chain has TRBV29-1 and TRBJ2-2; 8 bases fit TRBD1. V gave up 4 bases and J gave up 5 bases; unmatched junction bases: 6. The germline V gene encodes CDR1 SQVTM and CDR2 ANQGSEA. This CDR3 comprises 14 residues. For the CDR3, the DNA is TGCAGCGTTGGCAGCAGGGGGCGAACCGGGGAGCTGTTTTTT. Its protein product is CSVGSRGRTGELFF.

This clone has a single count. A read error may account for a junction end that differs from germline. Here the CDR3 DNA reads TGTTCCAGCAGCCACGGACAGGTGAACACTGAAGCTTTCTTT. Residues: CSSSHGQVNTEAFF. J is TRBJ1-1 and V is TRBV7-9, with TRBD1 matching over 7 bases. In germline, CDR1 is SEHNR, CDR2 FQNEAQ (reference sequence). The CDR3 is 14 amino acids. Together with reference TRBV7-9 and TRBJ1-1, the CDR3 gives the full variable domain: DTGVSQNPRHKITKRGQNVTFRCDPISEHNRLYWYRQTLGQGPEFLTYFQNEAQLEKSRLLSDRFSAERPKGSFSTLEIQRTEQGDSAMYLCSSSHGQVNTEAFFGQGTRLTVV.

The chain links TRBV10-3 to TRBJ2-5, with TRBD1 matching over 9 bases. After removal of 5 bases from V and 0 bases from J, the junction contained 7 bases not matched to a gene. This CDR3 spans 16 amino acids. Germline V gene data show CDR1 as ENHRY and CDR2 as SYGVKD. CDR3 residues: CAISTGGASDQETQYF. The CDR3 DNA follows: TGTGCCATCAGTACAGGGGGCGCGTCGGACCAAGAGACCCAGTACTTC.

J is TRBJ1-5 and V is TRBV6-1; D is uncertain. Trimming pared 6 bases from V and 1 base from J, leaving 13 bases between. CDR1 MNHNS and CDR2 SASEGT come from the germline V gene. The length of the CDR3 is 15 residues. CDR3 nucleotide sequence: TGTGCCAGCAGGGCTCAGATATTAAGCAATCAGCCCCAGCATTTT. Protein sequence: CASRAQILSNQPQHF.

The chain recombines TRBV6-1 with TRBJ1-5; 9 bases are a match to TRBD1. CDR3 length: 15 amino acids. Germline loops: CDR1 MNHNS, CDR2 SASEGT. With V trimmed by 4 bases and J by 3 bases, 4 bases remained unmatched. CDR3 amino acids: CASSGTGAYNQPQHF. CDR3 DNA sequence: TGTGCCAGCAGTGGGACAGGGGCCTACAATCAGCCCCAGCATTTT.

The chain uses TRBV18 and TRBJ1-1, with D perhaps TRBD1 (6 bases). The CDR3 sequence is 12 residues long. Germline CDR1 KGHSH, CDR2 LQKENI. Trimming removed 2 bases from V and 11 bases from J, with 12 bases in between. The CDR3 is CASSPGAGEAFF. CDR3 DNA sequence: TGTGCCAGCTCACCAGGGGCAGGGGAGGCTTTCTTT.

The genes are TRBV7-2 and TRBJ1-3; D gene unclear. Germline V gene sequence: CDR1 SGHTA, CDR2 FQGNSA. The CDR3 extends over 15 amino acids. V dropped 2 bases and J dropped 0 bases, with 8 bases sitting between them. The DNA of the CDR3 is TGTGCCAGCAGCTTAACAGCCATCTCTGGAAACACCATATATTTT. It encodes CASSLTAISGNTIYF.

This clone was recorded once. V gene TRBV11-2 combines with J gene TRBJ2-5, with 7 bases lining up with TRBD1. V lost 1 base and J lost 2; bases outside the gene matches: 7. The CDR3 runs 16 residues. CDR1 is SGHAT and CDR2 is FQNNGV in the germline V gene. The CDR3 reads CASSLVAGGPQETQYF. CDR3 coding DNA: TGTGCCAGCAGCTTAGTGGCAGGGGGTCCACAAGAGACCCAGTACTTC.

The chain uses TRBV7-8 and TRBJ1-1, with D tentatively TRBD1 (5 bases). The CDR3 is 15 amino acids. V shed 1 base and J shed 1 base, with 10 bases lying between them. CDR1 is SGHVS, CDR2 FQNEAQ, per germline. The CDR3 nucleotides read TGTGCCAGCAGCTTAGATCAGGGTGCGAACACTGAAGCTTTCTTT. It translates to CASSLDQGANTEAFF. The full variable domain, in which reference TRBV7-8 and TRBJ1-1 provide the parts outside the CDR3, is GAGVSQSPRYKVAKRGQDVALRCDPISGHVSLFWYQQALGQGPEFLTYFQNEAQLDKSGLPSDRFFAERPEGSVSTLKIQRTQQEDSAVYLCASSLDQGANTEAFFGQGTRLTVV.

CDR3 DNA sequence: TGCGCCAGCAGCTTAGCGGGGAAGAACACCGGGGAGCTGTTTTTT. It translates to CASSLAGKNTGELFF. The J gene is TRBJ2-2, the V gene TRBV5-1; 7 bases are shared with TRBD2. CDR3 length: 15 amino acids. The germline V gene has CDR1 SGHRS and CDR2 YFSETQ. The V and J ends lost 2 bases and 1 base, in that order; junction bases with no gene match: 2.